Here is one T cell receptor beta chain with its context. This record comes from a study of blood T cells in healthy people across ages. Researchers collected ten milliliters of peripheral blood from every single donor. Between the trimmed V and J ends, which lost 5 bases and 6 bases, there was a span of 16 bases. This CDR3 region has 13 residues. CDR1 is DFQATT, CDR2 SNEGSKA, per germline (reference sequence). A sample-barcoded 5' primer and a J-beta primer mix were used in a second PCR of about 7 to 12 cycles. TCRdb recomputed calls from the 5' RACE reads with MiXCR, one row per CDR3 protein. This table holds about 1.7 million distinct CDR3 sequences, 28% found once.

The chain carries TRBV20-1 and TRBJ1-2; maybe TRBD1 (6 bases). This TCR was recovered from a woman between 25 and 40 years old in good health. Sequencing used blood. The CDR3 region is CSAGPTGIDGYTF. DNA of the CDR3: TGCAGTGCTGGACCAACAGGGATAGATGGCTACACCTTC.